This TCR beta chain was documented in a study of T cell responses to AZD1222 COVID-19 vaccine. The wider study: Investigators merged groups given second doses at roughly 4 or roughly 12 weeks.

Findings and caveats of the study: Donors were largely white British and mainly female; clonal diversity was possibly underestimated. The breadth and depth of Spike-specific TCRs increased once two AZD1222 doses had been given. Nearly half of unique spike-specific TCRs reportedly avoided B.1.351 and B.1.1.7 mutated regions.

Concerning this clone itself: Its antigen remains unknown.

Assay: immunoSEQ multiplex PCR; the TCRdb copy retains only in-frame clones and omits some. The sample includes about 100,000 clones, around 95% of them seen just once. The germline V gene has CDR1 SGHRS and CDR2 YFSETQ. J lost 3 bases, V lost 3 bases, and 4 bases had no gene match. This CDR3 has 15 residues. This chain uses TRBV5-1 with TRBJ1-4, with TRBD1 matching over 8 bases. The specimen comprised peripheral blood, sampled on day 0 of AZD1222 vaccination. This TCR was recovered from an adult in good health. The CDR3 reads CASSSQGAANEKLFF. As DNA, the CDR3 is TGCGCCAGCAGCTCCCAGGGGGCGGCTAATGAAAAACTGTTTTTT.